A few counts support the clone carrying this TCR beta chain. Its matching antigen is unknown. The data originate from a study of response to subunit inactivated influenza vaccine. Germline CDR1 reads DFQATT; CDR2 reads SNEGSKA (reference sequence). CDR3 size: 15 residues. The ends lost 5 bases at V and 0 bases at J; junction bases unmatched: 7. The study, taken as a whole, reports: The authors proposed limited new T cell recruitment per seasonal influenza vaccination.

TCRdb redid the calling of the RT-PCR reads with MiXCR, one entry per CDR3 protein. Of about 520,000 distinct CDR3 sequences in the sample, approximately 7.8% are singletons; the top ten hold about 12%. Material: PBMCs from blood, obtained around 25 months after vaccination. This TCR was sampled from a man between 45 and 75 years old who received an inactivated influenza vaccine. This chain links TRBV20-1 with TRBJ2-3, with 8 bases identical to TRBD2. The CDR3 loop is CSAPLSGRSTDTQYF. CDR3 bases: TGCAGTGCTCCTTTAAGCGGGAGAAGCACAGATACGCAGTATTTT.